These 25 T cell receptor beta chains were all obtained from the same sample, sequenced in a study of cytomegalovirus exposure and HLA in healthy donors. 13 Jbeta primers and 60 Vbeta primers were used for the PCR. Profiled with immunoSEQ multiplex PCR; TCRdb holds only in-frame clones, not every one. The table has 80,000 to 130,000 clones, approximately 81% seen once. Sequencing was carried out using PBMCs. These receptors originate from a female donor in good health and CMV-seropositive.

The rearrangement joins TRBV5-5 to TRBJ1-3; no definite D call. Germline V gene sequence: CDR1 SGHKS, CDR2 YYEKEE (reference sequence). Trimming removed 3 bases from V and 0 bases from J, with 4 bases in between. The CDR3 extends over 13 amino acids. Here the CDR3 DNA reads TGTGCCAGCAGCTCCGTCTCTGGAAACACCATATATTTT. Protein: CASSSVSGNTIYF.

The chain carries TRBV18 and TRBJ1-5, with D hard to call. Germline CDR1 and CDR2: KGHSH and LQKENI. There are 14 residues in the CDR3. V gave up 6 bases and J gave up 7 bases, with 16 bases separating them. CDR3 sequence reads: CASSPDGPGQPQHF. Written as DNA, the CDR3 is TGTGCCAGCTCGCCCGACGGGCCGGGGCAGCCCCAGCATTTT.

This chain links TRBV27 with TRBJ2-1, with 8 bases matching TRBD1. Trimming at V came to 4 bases and at J to 0 bases, leaving 11 bases not matched to a gene. The CDR3 spans 18 residues. Germline V gives CDR1 MNHEY, CDR2 SMNVEV (reference sequence). CDR3 residues: CASSSKRTGLYSYNEQFF. The DNA for the CDR3 is TGTGCCAGCAGTTCCAAGAGGACAGGGCTCTACTCCTACAATGAGCAGTTCTTC.

This chain connects TRBV18 to TRBJ2-1, with 15 bases lining up with TRBD2. Germline CDR1 and CDR2: KGHSH and LQKENI. With V trimmed by 1 base and J by 10 bases, 14 bases remained unmatched. The CDR3 is 19 amino acids. CDR3 bases: TGTGCCAGCTCACCACTTTCCGGGACTAGCGGGAGGCCCAGGGGGGAGCAGTTCTTC. The encoded protein is CASSPLSGTSGRPRGEQFF.

The chain couples TRBV29-1 to TRBJ2-1, with 9 bases matching TRBD1. CDR3 size: 17 residues. CDR1 and CDR2 from the germline V gene are SQVTM and ANQGSEA. The V segment lost 0 bases and the J segment 0 bases; nucleotides outside the gene matches: 6. The CDR3 protein is CSVEDSGQGFSYNEQFF. CDR3 sequence (DNA): TGCAGCGTTGAAGATTCGGGACAGGGTTTCTCCTACAATGAGCAGTTCTTC.

This clone appeared once. The sample carries other DNA sequences with the same CDR3. The gene calls are TRBV18 and TRBJ2-7; TRBD1 aligns across 8 bases. From germline, CDR1 is KGHSH and CDR2 LQKENI. Trimming cost V 3 bases and J 2 bases; bases outside gene matches: 3. The CDR3 covers 14 residues. The CDR3 coding sequence is TGTGCCAGCTCACCGGACAGGGCGGCCTACGAGCAGTACTTC. As protein: CASSPDRAAYEQYF.

The chain uses TRBV6-1 and TRBJ1-2, with D possibly TRBD1 on 5 matching bases. Looked up from germline, CDR1 is MNHNS and CDR2 is SASEGT. The CDR3 covers 12 residues. The ends were cut back, 7 bases at V and 8 bases at J, with 14 bases in the middle. CDR3 nucleotide sequence: TGTGCCAGCAATCAGGGTATCGAAGGCTACACCTTC. This sequence encodes CASNQGIEGYTF.

The chain links TRBV18 to TRBJ2-7, with D possibly being TRBD1 (5 bases). From germline, CDR1 is KGHSH and CDR2 LQKENI. This CDR3 has 13 residues. Trimming removed 3 bases at V and 2 bases at J, with 8 bases between. Here the CDR3 reads CASSPDITYEQYF. The CDR3 nucleotides read TGTGCCAGCTCACCGGACATTACCTACGAGCAGTACTTC.

The CDR3 here is CASSELGLMGNSPLHF. The CDR3 coding sequence is TGTGCCAGCAGTGAACTGGGCCTCATGGGCAATTCACCCCTCCACTTT. The V call is TRBV6-1, the J call TRBJ1-6; D remains unclear. Trimming took 2 bases from V and 7 from J, leaving 15 bases between them. The germline gives CDR1 MNHNS, CDR2 SASEGT. The length of the CDR3 is 16 residues.

V gene TRBV6-6 combines with J gene TRBJ2-1; D gene uncertain. V gave up 5 bases and J gave up 3 bases, with 8 bases separating them. CDR1 is MNHNY, CDR2 SVGAGI, per germline (reference sequence). The CDR3 runs 13 residues. For the CDR3, the DNA is TGTGCCAGCAGTACGCCAGACTACAATGAGCAGTTCTTC. Protein sequence: CASSTPDYNEQFF.

The J gene is TRBJ2-1, the V gene TRBV4-2; possibly TRBD2 for D (6 bases). Trimming took 0 bases from V and 5 from J, leaving 14 bases between them. Germline V gene data show CDR1 as LGHNA and CDR2 as YNFKEQ. This CDR3 spans 16 amino acids. CDR3 nucleotide sequence: TGTGCCAGCAGCCAAGAGTTGACGGGACTTAACAATGAGCAGTTCTTC. Translating gives CASSQELTGLNNEQFF.

The genes are TRBV27 and TRBJ1-1; 7 nucleotides match TRBD1. The germline V gene encodes CDR1 MNHEY and CDR2 SMNVEV (reference sequence). The CDR3 runs to 14 residues. The V gene end was trimmed by 5 bases and the J gene end by 0 bases; junction bases not matched to a gene: 3. DNA of the CDR3: TGTGCCAGCAGTAAGGGACAGATGAACACTGAAGCTTTCTTT. The encoded protein is CASSKGQMNTEAFF.

The V gene is TRBV6-1, the J gene TRBJ2-7; TRBD1 might be the D (5 bases). The CDR3 runs to 15 residues. Germline-derived CDR1 and CDR2 are MNHNS and SASEGT. Trimming removed 6 bases at V and 3 bases at J, with 18 bases between. Written as DNA, the CDR3 is TGTGCCAGCAGGACCCCAGGGTCCTCCTACTACGAGCAGTACTTC. It specifies CASRTPGSSYYEQYF.

This clone came up a few times. V usage is TRBV18 and J usage is TRBJ2-7, with D perhaps TRBD1 (5 bases). CDR3 length equals 14 residues. The V end was cut by 3 bases, the J end by 3 bases, with 12 bases between. Germline-derived CDR1 and CDR2 are KGHSH and LQKENI. CDR3 DNA: TGTGCCAGCTCACCTTCCGACAGTTACTACGAGCAGTACTTC. Protein: CASSPSDSYYEQYF. Full variable domain (remainder filled in from reference TRBV18 and TRBJ2-7): NAGVMQNPRHLVRRRGQEARLRCSPMKGHSHVYWYRQLPEEGLKFMVYLQKENIIDESGMPKERFSAEFPKEGPSILRIQQVVRGDSAAYFCASSPSDSYYEQYFGPGTRLTVT.

CDR3 DNA: TGCGCCAGCAGCTTGGCCAACAGGGGGACTGAAGCTTTCTTT. Translating gives CASSLANRGTEAFF. The gene calls are TRBV5-1 and TRBJ1-1; the match to TRBD1 covers 8 bases. The germline CDR1 and CDR2 sequences are SGHRS and YFSETQ. J was trimmed by 5 bases and V by 0 bases; bases with no gene match: 3. CDR3 length equals 14 residues.

The chain recombines TRBV5-1 with TRBJ2-3, with D maybe TRBD2 (6 bases). The CDR3 loop spans 15 amino acids. Trimming shortened V by 1 base and J by 0 bases, and 9 bases separated the two germline ends. Per germline, CDR1 SGHRS and CDR2 YFSETQ. CDR3 sequence reads: CASSLTGVSTDTQYF. The CDR3 nucleotides are TGCGCCAGCAGCTTGACGGGGGTTAGCACAGATACGCAGTATTTT.

The chain employs TRBV7-9 and TRBJ2-1, with 8 positions matching TRBD2. Per germline, CDR1 SEHNR and CDR2 FQNEAQ (reference sequence). The CDR3 sequence is 17 residues long. Losses at the gene ends were 5 bases for V and 0 bases for J; bases not matched to a gene: 9. The CDR3 DNA reads as TGTGCCAGCAGCCCGCCGGGGGGGAGGGCCTCCTACAATGAGCAGTTCTTC. This sequence encodes CASSPPGGRASYNEQFF.

In its sample, this clone was seen once. V usage is TRBV21-1 and J usage is TRBJ2-7; TRBD1, the D gene given by the table, was not confirmed from the DNA. TRBV21-1 is classified as a pseudogene. The CDR3 extends over 17 amino acids. The CDR3 DNA sequence: TGTGCCAGCAGCAAAAAAGACCACCGGGACAGGGGGTACGAGCAGTACTTC. Protein product: CASSKKDHRDRGYEQYF.

A word on this clone: The junction differs from germline at one of its ends, possibly a read error. This sequence joins TRBV7-9 and TRBJ2-6, with D possibly TRBD1 on 6 matching bases. Germline loops: CDR1 SEHNR, CDR2 FQNEAQ (reference sequence). The CDR3 length is 19 residues. The CDR3 DNA is TGTGCCAGCAGCCTTAAAAGGGGGACAAGCTTTACTGGGGCCAACGGCCTGACTTTC. This encodes CASSLKRGTSFTGANGLTF. Complete variable domain (other parts from reference TRBV7-9 and TRBJ2-6): DTGVSQNPRHKITKRGQNVTFRCDPISEHNRLYWYRQTLGQGPEFLTYFQNEAQLEKSRLLSDRFSAERPKGSFSTLEIQRTEQGDSAMYLCASSLKRGTSFTGANGLTFGAGSRLTVL.

The rearrangement links TRBV7-2 to TRBJ1-2; 8 nucleotides agree with TRBD1. Germline V gene sequence: CDR1 SGHTA, CDR2 FQGNSA. The trim removed 5 bases at V and 8 bases at J, leaving 10 bases unmatched. The CDR3 has 14 amino acids. For the CDR3, the DNA is TGTGCCAGCAGCCCTGGACAGGGTCCGGGCGGCTACACCTTC. It encodes CASSPGQGPGGYTF.

The chain uses TRBV5-4 and TRBJ2-2, with D unclear. The germline CDR1 and CDR2 sequences are SGHNT and YYREEE (reference sequence). V lost 2 bases, J lost 7 bases, and 12 bases lay in between. The CDR3 length is 14 residues. In nucleotides, the CDR3 is TGTGCCAGCAGCTTTTGGTCTAGTCACGGGGAGCTGTTTTTT. It encodes CASSFWSSHGELFF.

The chain has TRBV2 and TRBJ2-7; 15 bases agree with TRBD2. This CDR3 has 15 amino acids. CDR1 SNHLY and CDR2 FYNNEI come from the germline V gene. With 4 bases clipped from V and 2 bases from J, the junction kept 0 bases outside the gene matches. The DNA of the CDR3 is TGTGCCAGCAGTGGGACTAGCGGGAGGGCCTACGAGCAGTACTTC. This encodes CASSGTSGRAYEQYF.

V is TRBV27 and J is TRBJ1-5; maybe TRBD1 (6 bases). V was cut by 5 bases and J by 3 bases, with 14 bases left in between. Germline V CDR1 and CDR2: MNHEY, SMNVEV (reference sequence). The CDR3 runs to 15 residues. In DNA, the CDR3 is TGTGCCAGCAGTCCACTAACAGGGATCAATCAGCCCCAGCATTTT. Encoded protein: CASSPLTGINQPQHF.

The V and J genes are TRBV19 and TRBJ1-2; weak D call: TRBD1 (6 bases). The CDR3 is 14 amino acids. Germline V gives CDR1 LNHDA, CDR2 SQIVND (reference sequence). V dropped 4 bases and J dropped 4 bases, with 13 bases sitting between them. For the CDR3, the DNA is TGTGCCAGTAGTAGGGGGCGGTTTAGCTATGGCTACACCTTC. Translation: CASSRGRFSYGYTF.

This chain uses TRBV14 with TRBJ2-1, with 7 bases identical to TRBD1. CDR3 length equals 16 residues. The V and J ends lost 0 bases and 4 bases, in that order; junction bases with no gene match: 6. Germline values: CDR1 SGHDN, CDR2 FVKESK. In DNA, the CDR3 is TGTGCCAGCAGCCAAGATCCGGGACAGATATACAATGAGCAGTTCTTC. Its translation: CASSQDPGQIYNEQFF.